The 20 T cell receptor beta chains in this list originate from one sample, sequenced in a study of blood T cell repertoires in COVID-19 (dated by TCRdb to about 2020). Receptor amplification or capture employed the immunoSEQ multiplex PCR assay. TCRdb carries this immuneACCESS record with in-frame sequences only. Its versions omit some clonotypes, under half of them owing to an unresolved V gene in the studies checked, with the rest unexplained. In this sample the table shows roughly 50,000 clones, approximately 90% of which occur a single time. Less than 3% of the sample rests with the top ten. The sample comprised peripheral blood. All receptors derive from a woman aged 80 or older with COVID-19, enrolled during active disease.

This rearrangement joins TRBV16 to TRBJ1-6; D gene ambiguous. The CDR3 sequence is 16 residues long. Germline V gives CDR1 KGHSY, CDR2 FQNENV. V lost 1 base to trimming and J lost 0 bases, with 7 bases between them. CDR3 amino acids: CASSQYWSSYNSPLHF. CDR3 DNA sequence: TGTGCCAGCAGCCAATACTGGAGCTCCTATAATTCACCCCTCCACTTT.

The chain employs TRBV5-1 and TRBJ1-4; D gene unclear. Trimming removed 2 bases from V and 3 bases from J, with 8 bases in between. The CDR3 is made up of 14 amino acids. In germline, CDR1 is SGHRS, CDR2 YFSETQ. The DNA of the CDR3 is TGCGCCAGCAGCTTACAAACCTCTAATGAAAAACTGTTTTTT. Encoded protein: CASSLQTSNEKLFF.

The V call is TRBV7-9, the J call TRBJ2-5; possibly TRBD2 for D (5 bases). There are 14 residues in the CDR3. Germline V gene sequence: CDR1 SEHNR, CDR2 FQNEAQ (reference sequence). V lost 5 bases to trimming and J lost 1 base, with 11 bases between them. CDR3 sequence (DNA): TGTGCCAGCAGCACTAGTTACCTCCAAGAGACCCAGTACTTC. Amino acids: CASSTSYLQETQYF.

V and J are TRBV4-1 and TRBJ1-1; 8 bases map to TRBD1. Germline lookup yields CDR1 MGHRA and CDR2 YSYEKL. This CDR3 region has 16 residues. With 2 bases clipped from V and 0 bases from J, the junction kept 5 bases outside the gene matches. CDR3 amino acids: CASSQSTGQVNTEAFF. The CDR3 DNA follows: TGCGCCAGCAGCCAATCCACGGGACAGGTGAACACTGAAGCTTTCTTT.

In nucleotides, the CDR3 is TGTGCCAGCAGCTTTAGGAGGGGCAGAGAGACCCAGTACTTC. Protein product: CASSFRRGRETQYF. V is TRBV7-8 and J is TRBJ2-5, with a weak D call TRBD2 (6 bases). Germline V gives CDR1 SGHVS, CDR2 FQNEAQ. This CDR3 spans 14 amino acids. Trimming stripped 3 bases from V and 4 bases from J, with 12 bases between.

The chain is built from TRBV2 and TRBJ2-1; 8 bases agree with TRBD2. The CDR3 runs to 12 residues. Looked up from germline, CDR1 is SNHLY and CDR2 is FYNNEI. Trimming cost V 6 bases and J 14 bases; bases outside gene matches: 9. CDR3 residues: CASRLPGGDKFF. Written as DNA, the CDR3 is TGTGCCAGCAGATTACCGGGAGGGGACAAGTTCTTC.

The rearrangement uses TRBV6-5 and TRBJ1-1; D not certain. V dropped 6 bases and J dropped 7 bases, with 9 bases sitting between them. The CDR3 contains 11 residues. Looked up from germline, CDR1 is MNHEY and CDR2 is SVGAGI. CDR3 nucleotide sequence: TGTGCCAGCAGCTCGGGAGTTGAAGCTTTCTTT. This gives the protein CASSSGVEAFF.

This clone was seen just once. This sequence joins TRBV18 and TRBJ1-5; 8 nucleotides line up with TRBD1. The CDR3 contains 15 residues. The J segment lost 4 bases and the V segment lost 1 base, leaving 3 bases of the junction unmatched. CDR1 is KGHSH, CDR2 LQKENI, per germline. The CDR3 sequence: CASSPLTGGNQPQHF. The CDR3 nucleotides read TGTGCCAGCTCACCACTAACAGGGGGTAATCAGCCCCAGCATTTT.

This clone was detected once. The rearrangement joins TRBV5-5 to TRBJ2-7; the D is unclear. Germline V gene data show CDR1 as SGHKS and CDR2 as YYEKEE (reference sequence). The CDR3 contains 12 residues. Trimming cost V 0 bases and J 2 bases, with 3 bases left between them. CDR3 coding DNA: TGTGCCAGCAGCTTGGACACCTACGAGCAGTACTTC. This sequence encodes CASSLDTYEQYF.

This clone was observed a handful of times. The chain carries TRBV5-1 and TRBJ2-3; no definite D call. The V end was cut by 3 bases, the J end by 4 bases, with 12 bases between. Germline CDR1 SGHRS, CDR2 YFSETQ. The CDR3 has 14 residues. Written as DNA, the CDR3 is TGCGCCAGCAGCTATGCTAGTGGATCAGATACGCAGTATTTT. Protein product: CASSYASGSDTQYF.

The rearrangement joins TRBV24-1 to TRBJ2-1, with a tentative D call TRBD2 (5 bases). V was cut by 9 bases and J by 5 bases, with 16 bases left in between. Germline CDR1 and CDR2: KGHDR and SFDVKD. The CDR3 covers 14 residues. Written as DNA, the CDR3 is TGTGCCACCTCCCTTTCGGGGATGGACAATGAGCAGTTCTTC. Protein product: CATSLSGMDNEQFF.

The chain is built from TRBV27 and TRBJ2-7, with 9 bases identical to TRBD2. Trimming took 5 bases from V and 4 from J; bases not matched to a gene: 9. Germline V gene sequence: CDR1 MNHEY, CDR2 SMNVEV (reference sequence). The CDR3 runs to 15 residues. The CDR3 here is CASSTPGTSSYEQYF. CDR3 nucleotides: TGTGCCAGCAGTACTCCCGGGACTAGCTCTTACGAGCAGTACTTC.

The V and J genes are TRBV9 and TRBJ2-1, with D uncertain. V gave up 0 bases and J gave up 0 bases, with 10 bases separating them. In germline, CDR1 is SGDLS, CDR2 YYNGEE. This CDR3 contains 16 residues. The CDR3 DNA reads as TGTGCCAGCAGCGTAGGAGGCGCCCTCTCCTACAATGAGCAGTTCTTC. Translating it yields CASSVGGALSYNEQFF.

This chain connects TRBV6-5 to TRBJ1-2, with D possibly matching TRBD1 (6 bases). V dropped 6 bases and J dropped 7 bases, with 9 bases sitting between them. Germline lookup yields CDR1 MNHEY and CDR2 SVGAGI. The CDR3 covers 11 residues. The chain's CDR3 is CASRAGVGYTF. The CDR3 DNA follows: TGTGCCAGCAGGGCAGGGGTTGGCTACACCTTC.

CDR3 coding DNA: TGTGCCAGCAGACCTACCCAACTCAACACCGGGGAGCTGTTTTTT. Translated: CASRPTQLNTGELFF. The rearrangement joins TRBV6-5 to TRBJ2-2, with D unresolved. CDR3 size: 15 residues. Trimming stripped 6 bases from V and 2 bases from J, with 13 bases between. Germline V gene data show CDR1 as MNHEY and CDR2 as SVGAGI.

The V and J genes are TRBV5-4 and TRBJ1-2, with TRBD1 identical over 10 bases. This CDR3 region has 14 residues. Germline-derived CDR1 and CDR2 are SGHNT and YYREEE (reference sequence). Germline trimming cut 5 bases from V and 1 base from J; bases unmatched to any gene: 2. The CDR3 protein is CASSGTGDNYGYTF. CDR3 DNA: TGTGCCAGCAGTGGGACAGGGGATAACTATGGCTACACCTTC. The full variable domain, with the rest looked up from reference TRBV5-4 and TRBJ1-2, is ETGVTQSPTHLIKTRGQQVTLRCSSQSGHNTVSWYQQALGQGPQFIFQYYREEENGRGNFPPRFSGLQFPNYSSELNVNALELDDSALYLCASSGTGDNYGYTFGSGTRLTVV.

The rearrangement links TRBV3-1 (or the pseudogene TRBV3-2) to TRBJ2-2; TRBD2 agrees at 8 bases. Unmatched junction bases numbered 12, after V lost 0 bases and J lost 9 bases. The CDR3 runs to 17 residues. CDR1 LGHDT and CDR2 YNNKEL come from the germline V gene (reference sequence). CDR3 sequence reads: CASSQDLSGGSGRELFF. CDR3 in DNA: TGTGCCAGCAGCCAAGATCTCTCGGGAGGGAGCGGAAGGGAGCTGTTTTTT.

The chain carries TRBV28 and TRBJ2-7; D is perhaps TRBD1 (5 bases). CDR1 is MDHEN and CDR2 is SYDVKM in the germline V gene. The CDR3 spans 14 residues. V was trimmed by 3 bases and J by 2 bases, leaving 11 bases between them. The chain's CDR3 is CASSFSRAPYEQYF. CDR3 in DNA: TGTGCCAGCAGTTTCTCCAGGGCGCCCTACGAGCAGTACTTC.

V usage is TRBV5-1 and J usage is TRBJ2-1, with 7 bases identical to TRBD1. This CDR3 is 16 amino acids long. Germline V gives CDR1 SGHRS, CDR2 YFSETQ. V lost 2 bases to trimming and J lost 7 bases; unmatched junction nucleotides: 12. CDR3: CASSLRQGRSSNEQFF. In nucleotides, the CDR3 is TGCGCCAGCAGCTTAAGACAGGGAAGATCTTCTAATGAGCAGTTCTTC.

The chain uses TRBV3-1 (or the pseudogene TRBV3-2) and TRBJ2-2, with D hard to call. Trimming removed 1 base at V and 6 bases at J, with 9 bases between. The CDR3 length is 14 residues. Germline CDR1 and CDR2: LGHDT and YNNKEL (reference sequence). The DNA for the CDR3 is TGTGCCAGCAGCCAAGGCGGTTTGGCCGGGGAGCTGTTTTTT. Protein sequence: CASSQGGLAGELFF.